This T cell receptor (beta chain) comes out of a study of blood T cell repertoires in COVID-19. Per the original data handling: Reference gene primer amplification gave nucleated cell count estimates. This table comes from immunoSEQ multiplex PCR, and its TCRdb copy is limited to in-frame clones, with some not included. V and J calls and clone size come straight from that table; D and trimming were deduced from the DNA. The sample includes about 210,000 clones, around nine tenths of them seen just once. The CDR3 consists of 12 residues. Germline V lookup: CDR1 LGHDT, CDR2 YNNKEL (reference sequence). Trimming cost V 1 base and J 3 bases, with 4 bases left between them. This clone was counted between two and nine times.

The sample was peripheral blood. J is TRBJ2-7 and V is TRBV3-1 (or the pseudogene TRBV3-2); no clear D gene. The sequence derives from a man between 18 and 29 years old with active or convalescent COVID-19. This CDR3 is CASSQVSYEQYF. The CDR3 DNA sequence: TGTGCCAGCAGCCAAGTTAGCTACGAGCAGTACTTC.